This T cell receptor beta chain was sequenced in a study of molecular identifiers for immune sequencing clone quantification. When naive CD8 T cells were sorted, they were gated as CD8+CD4-CCR7+CD45RA+. The CDR3 is 14 amino acids. V lost 2 bases and J lost 5; bases outside the gene matches: 2. The germline V gene encodes CDR1 LGHNA and CDR2 YSLEER. Study results and caveats: Over 97% of effector molecules, but under 1% in naive cells, were held by clones with more than 20 RNA copies.

Notes on this clonotype: No antigen is known for it.

TCRdb itself ran the PCR reads through MiXCR, one entry per CDR3 protein. The repertoire includes under 600,000 distinct CDR3 sequences, about 22% of them detected once, and 0.84% sits in the top ten. The TCR comes from a human donor in good health. Some libraries in this study had Jurkat cell RNA spiked in. The source material was naive CD8+ T cells from blood, with Jurkat cell RNA spiked in. This sample's subset: FACS-sorted CD8+CD4-CCR7+CD45RA+ naive T cells. The chain joins TRBV4-3 to TRBJ2-1; 8 nucleotides align to TRBD2. CDR3 sequence (DNA): TGCGCCAGCAGCCAACCGGGGGGGGACAATGAGCAGTTCTTC. It yields the protein CASSQPGGDNEQFF.